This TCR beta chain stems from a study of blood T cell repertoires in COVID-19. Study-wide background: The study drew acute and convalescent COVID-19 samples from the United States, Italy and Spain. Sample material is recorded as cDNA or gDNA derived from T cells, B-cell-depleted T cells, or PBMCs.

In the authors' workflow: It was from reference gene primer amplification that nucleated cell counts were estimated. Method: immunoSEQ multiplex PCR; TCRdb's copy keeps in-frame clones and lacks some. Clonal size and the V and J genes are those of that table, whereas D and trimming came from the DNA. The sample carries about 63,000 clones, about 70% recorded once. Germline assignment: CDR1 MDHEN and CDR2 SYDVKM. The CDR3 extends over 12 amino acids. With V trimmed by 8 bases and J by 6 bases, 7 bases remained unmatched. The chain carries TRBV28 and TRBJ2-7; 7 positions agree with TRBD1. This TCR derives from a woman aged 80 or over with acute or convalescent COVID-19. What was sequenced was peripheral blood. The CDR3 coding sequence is TGTGCCAGCTTCCCTCGACAGGGCGAGCAGTACTTC. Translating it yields CASFPRQGEQYF.